This T cell receptor (beta chain) was captured in a study of cytomegalovirus exposure and HLA in healthy donors. With 60 Vbeta and 13 Jbeta primers, the PCR was carried out. Libraries were prepared by immunoSEQ multiplex PCR; TCRdb keeps only in-frame clonotypes and omits some of them. The sample carries about 98,000 clones, about 80% recorded once. Germline V gene sequence: CDR1 KGHSH, CDR2 LQKENI. Between the trimmed V and J ends, which lost 2 bases and 3 bases, there was a span of 10 bases. The CDR3 runs 14 residues. Concerning this clone: As yet, its antigen is unknown.

Overall study results and limits: Presence/absence results assume similar sequencing depth per donor, which may not hold.

The chain is built from TRBV18 and TRBJ2-5, with a possible D match to TRBD2 (5 bases). The origin of this receptor is a man in his sixties in good health and CMV-seropositive. The sequenced material came from PBMCs. This CDR3 is CASSPKPGKETQYF. CDR3 nucleotide sequence: TGTGCCAGCTCACCAAAGCCGGGAAAAGAGACCCAGTACTTC.